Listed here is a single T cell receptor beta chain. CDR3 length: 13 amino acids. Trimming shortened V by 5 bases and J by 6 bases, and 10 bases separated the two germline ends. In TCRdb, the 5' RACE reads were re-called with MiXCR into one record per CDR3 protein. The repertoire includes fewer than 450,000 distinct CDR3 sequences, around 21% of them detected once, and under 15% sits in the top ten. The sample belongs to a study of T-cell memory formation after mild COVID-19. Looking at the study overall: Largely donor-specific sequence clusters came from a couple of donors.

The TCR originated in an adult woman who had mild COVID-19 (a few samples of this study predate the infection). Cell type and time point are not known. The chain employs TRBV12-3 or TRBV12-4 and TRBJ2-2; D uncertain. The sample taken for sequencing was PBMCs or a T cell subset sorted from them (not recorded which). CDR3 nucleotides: TGTGCCAGCAGTCCCTCCGCTGCCGGGGAGCTGTTTTTT. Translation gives CASSPSAAGELFF.